This is a list of T cell receptor beta chains from one sample in a study of blood T cells in healthy people across ages. Each CDR3 protein gets one entry after TCRdb re-called the 5' RACE reads with MiXCR. The profile shows some 860,000 distinct CDR3 sequences, roughly 56% of them singletons. Sample: blood. The receptor source for this set is a man in his forties or fifties in good health. Each CDR3 is given with its conserved first and last residue. A D gene is named only where the DNA matches it firmly. Where a row states a size, it is once, few, many or the class of an expanded clone; other rows omit it.

v_gene,d_gene,j_gene,abundance,CDR3nt,CDR3aa
TRBV28,TRBD1,TRBJ2-7,-,TGTGCCAGCAGTTCTAGGGACAGGGCCACCTACGAGCAGTACTTC,CASSSRDRATYEQYF
TRBV7-2,-,TRBJ2-7,-,TGTGCCAGCAGGCGCGGAGGGGCCGACAGGTGGGGATCCTACGAGCAGTACTTC,CASRRGGADRWGSYEQYF
TRBV14,-,TRBJ2-7,-,TGTGCCAGCAGCCAGAGACGTACCTCCTACGAGCAGTACTTC,CASSQRRTSYEQYF
TRBV5-5,-,TRBJ2-7,-,TGTGCCAGCAGCTACGGCGGGATAGACTCCTACGAGCAGTACTTC,CASSYGGIDSYEQYF
TRBV9,-,TRBJ1-1,-,TGTGCCAGCAGCGTAGAGCAGGGTGGCACTGAAGCTTTCTTT,CASSVEQGGTEAFF
TRBV20-1,-,TRBJ2-6,-,TGCAGTGCTAGAGATCAGACTTCTGGGGCCAACGTCCTGACTTTC,CSARDQTSGANVLTF
TRBV12-3/TRBV12-4,TRBD2,TRBJ2-3,few,TGTGCCAGCAGTTTTTTTCCTAGCGGGATTACAGATACGCAGTATTTT,CASSFFPSGITDTQYF
TRBV28,-,TRBJ2-5,once,TGTGCCAGCAGTTTCGAGTCAGGTCAAGAGACCCAGTACTTC,CASSFESGQETQYF
TRBV3-1,-,TRBJ1-2,-,TGTGCCAGCAGCCAAGACGCCTATGGCTACACCTTC,CASSQDAYGYTF
TRBV30,-,TRBJ2-1,-,TGTGCCTGGAGTCTTGTCTACAATGAGCAGTTCTTC,CAWSLVYNEQFF
TRBV27,-,TRBJ2-7,once,TGTGCCAGCAGTTTATTAGGAGGTACCTCCTACGAGCAGTACTTC,CASSLLGGTSYEQYF
TRBV14,-,TRBJ2-5,few,TGTGCCAGCAGCCAAGGAGGGACGGTGACCCAGTACTTC,CASSQGGTVTQYF
TRBV9,-,TRBJ2-1,few,TGTGCCAGCAGCCTCCAGGGTCCGGTAAGCAATGAGCAGTTCTTC,CASSLQGPVSNEQFF
TRBV20-1,TRBD2,TRBJ2-7,-,TGCAGTGCTACCCGGACTAGCGAAATTCAGCAGTACTTC,CSATRTSEIQQYF
TRBV6-5,-,TRBJ1-1,-,TGTGCCAGCTTTTTGGACGAGCCCCGTAGCGCTGAAGCTTTCTTT,CASFLDEPRSAEAFF
TRBV7-9,-,TRBJ2-5,-,TGTGCCAGCAGCCCCCGGGCGAAGGAAGAGACCCAGTACTTC,CASSPRAKEETQYF
TRBV10-3,-,TRBJ1-1,-,TGTGCCATCAGTGTTTTACAGAGTATGAACACTGAAGCTTTCTTT,CAISVLQSMNTEAFF
TRBV12-3/TRBV12-4,-,TRBJ2-2,-,TGTGCCAGCAGTTTTAGTGGTCCCGGGGAGCTGTTTTTT,CASSFSGPGELFF
TRBV20-1,-,TRBJ2-1,once,TGCAGTGCTAGAGGGTCCAGGGTCTGGGATGAGCAGTTCTTC,CSARGSRVWDEQFF
TRBV10-3,TRBD1,TRBJ2-1,-,TGTGCCATCAAGCAGGCCCCGGGACAGATAACTAGCTCCTACAATGAGCAGTTCTTC,CAIKQAPGQITSSYNEQFF
TRBV3-1,TRBD2,TRBJ2-7,many,TGTGCCAGCAGCCCACGACTAGCGGGAGGGGGCGAGCAGTACTTC,CASSPRLAGGGEQYF
TRBV18,-,TRBJ2-5,-,TGTGCCAGCTCACCATCGTCTCGGGAGACCCAGTACTTC,CASSPSSRETQYF
TRBV5-5,TRBD1,TRBJ2-7,-,TGTGCCAGCAGCAGGACGACAGGGGCCGAGCAGTACTTC,CASSRTTGAEQYF
TRBV20-1,-,TRBJ2-7,-,TGCAGTGCTAGGATACCGGGTTATTCCTACGAGCAGTACTTC,CSARIPGYSYEQYF
TRBV20-1,TRBD1,TRBJ2-1,few,TGTAGTGCTAGAGATTACGACAGGGTCAGCCCTGAGCAGTTCTTC,CSARDYDRVSPEQFF
TRBV20-1,-,TRBJ2-3,few,TGCAGTGCGGGGGGACATTTAGGAGGGACAGATACGCAGTATTTT,CSAGGHLGGTDTQYF
TRBV29-1,-,TRBJ2-1,-,TGCAGCGTTGGCCGAGGGACGGCCGCCGGGTACGAGCAGTTCTTC,CSVGRGTAAGYEQFF
TRBV2,-,TRBJ2-7,-,TGTGCCAGCATATTGTCAGGGTCCCGCTACGAGCAGTACTTC,CASILSGSRYEQYF
TRBV7-2,-,TRBJ2-7,-,TGTGCCAGCACCTCGGGAGTGACCGGGTTAGAGCAGTACTTC,CASTSGVTGLEQYF
TRBV5-6,-,TRBJ2-5,-,TGTGCCAGCAGCTCCTGGACGGGACACCAAGAGACCCAGTACTTC,CASSSWTGHQETQYF
TRBV5-1,TRBD2,TRBJ2-3,-,TGCGCCAGCAGCTTGTTAGCGGGAGGGATCGGAGCTACAGATACGCAGTATTTT,CASSLLAGGIGATDTQYF
TRBV4-3,TRBD2,TRBJ2-1,-,TGCGCCAGCAGCCAAGATCTTACTAGCGGGCCCTACAATGAGCAGTTCTTC,CASSQDLTSGPYNEQFF
TRBV27,-,TRBJ1-5,few,TGTGCCAGCAGTTTGTCAAGCAATCAGCCCCAGCATTTT,CASSLSSNQPQHF
TRBV7-2,-,TRBJ2-1,-,TGTGCCAGCAGCTTCGGCTCTGAGTACAATGAGCAGTTCTTC,CASSFGSEYNEQFF
TRBV4-1,-,TRBJ2-3,-,TGCGCCAGCAGCCAAGGAGACACAGGGGCGGGGACGTGGAGAGATACGCAGTATTTT,CASSQGDTGAGTWRDTQYF
TRBV12-3/TRBV12-4,-,TRBJ1-2,few,TGTGCCAGCAGTTTAGAGGTCAATCGAAACTATGGCTACACCTTC,CASSLEVNRNYGYTF
TRBV29-1,-,TRBJ1-1,-,TGCAGCGTTGGAGGAGGGGGTTTGAACACTGAAGCTTTCTTT,CSVGGGGLNTEAFF
TRBV6-2/TRBV6-3,-,TRBJ2-7,-,TGTGTCAGCAGGCTGACCGGGACATACGAGCAGTACTTC,CVSRLTGTYEQYF
TRBV9,-,TRBJ1-2,-,TGTGCCAGCAGCGTAGATGAAGGGGGAAACTATGGCTACACCTTC,CASSVDEGGNYGYTF
TRBV20-1,TRBD1,TRBJ1-2,-,TGCAGTGCTCTTTCTCCGGGACAGGGATATGGCTACACCTTC,CSALSPGQGYGYTF
TRBV27,-,TRBJ1-6,-,TGTGCCAGCGGTATCACAGATAATTCACCCCTCCACTTT,CASGITDNSPLHF
TRBV28,TRBD1,TRBJ1-5,-,TGTGCCAGCAGTCCAGGGACAGTGGGACATCAGCCCCAGCATTTT,CASSPGTVGHQPQHF
TRBV7-2,-,TRBJ2-7,few,TGTGCCAGCAGCTTAGGGCTCGGTATCTCCTACGAGCAGTACTTC,CASSLGLGISYEQYF
TRBV4-1,TRBD2,TRBJ2-7,-,TGCGCCAGCAGCCGAATTAGCGGGATATACGAGCAGTACTTC,CASSRISGIYEQYF
TRBV16,-,TRBJ2-7,few,TGTGCCAGCAGCCAGGAAGGGAAAGAGCAGTACTTC,CASSQEGKEQYF
TRBV25-1,-,TRBJ2-5,-,TGTGCCAGCAGTGAAGAGGGCACCTGGAGGTACCAAGAGACCCAGTACTTC,CASSEEGTWRYQETQYF
TRBV7-3,-,TRBJ1-6,few,TGTGCCAGCAGCTCGACCGGGTCTACTAATTCACCCCTCCACTTT,CASSSTGSTNSPLHF
TRBV25-1,-,TRBJ1-2,-,TGTGCCAGCTCTCGTGGGGAAGCAAGTGGCTACACCTTC,CASSRGEASGYTF